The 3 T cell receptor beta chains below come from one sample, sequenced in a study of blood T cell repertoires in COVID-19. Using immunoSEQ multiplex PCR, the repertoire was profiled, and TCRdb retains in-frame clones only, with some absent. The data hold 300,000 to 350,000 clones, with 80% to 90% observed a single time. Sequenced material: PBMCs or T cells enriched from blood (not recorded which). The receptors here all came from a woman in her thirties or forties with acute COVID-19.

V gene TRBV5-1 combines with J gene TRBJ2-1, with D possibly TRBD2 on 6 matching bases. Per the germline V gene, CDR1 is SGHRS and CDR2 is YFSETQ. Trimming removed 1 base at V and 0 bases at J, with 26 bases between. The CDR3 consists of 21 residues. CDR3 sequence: CASSLNLGVLRDLSSYNEQFF. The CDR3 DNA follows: TGCGCCAGCAGCTTGAATTTGGGAGTTCTACGGGACTTGAGCTCCTACAATGAGCAGTTCTTC.

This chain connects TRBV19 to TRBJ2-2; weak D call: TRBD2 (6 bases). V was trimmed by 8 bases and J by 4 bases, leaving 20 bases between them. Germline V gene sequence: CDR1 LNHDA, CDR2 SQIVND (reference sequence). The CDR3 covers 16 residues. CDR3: CASQLRGPSGTGELFF. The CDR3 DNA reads TGTGCCAGTCAGTTGCGGGGCCCCTCTGGCACCGGGGAGCTGTTTTTT.

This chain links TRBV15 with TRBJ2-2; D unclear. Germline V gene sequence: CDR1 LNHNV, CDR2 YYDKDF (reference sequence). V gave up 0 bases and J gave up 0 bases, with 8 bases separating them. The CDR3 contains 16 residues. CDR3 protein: CATSRDRLPNTGELFF. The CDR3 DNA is TGTGCCACCAGCAGAGATCGACTGCCGAACACCGGGGAGCTGTTTTTT.